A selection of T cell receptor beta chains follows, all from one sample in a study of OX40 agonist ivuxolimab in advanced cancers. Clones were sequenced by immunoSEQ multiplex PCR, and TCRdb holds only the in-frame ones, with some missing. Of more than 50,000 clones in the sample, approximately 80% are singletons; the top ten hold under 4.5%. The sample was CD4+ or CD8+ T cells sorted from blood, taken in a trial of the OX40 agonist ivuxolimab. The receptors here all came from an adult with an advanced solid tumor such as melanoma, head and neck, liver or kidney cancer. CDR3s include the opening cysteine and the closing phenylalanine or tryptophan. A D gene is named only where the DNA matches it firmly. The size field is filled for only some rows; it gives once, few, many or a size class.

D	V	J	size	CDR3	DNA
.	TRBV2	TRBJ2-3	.	CASSADRVTDTQYF	TGTGCCAGCAGTGCCGACAGAGTGACAGATACGCAGTATTTT
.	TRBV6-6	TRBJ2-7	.	CASSYSGQQKRYEQYF	TGTGCCAGCAGTTACTCCGGACAACAAAAGCGCTACGAGCAGTACTTC
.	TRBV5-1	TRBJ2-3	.	CASSLRQEATDTQYF	TGCGCCAGCAGCTTGCGCCAGGAAGCCACAGATACGCAGTATTTT
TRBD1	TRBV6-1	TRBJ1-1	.	CASSGGTGREAFF	TGTGCCAGCAGTGGCGGGACAGGGAGAGAGGCTTTCTTT
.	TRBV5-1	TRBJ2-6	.	CASTSVSGANVLTF	TGCGCCAGCACCTCGGTCTCTGGGGCCAACGTCCTGACTTTC
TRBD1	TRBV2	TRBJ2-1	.	CASTQTGQGFGEQFF	TGTGCCAGCACTCAAACGGGACAGGGTTTCGGTGAGCAGTTCTTC
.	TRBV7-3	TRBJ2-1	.	CASSISSDDNEQFF	TGTGCCAGCAGCATCTCGTCCGACGACAATGAGCAGTTCTTC
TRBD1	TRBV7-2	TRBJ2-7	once	CASSLAAQGAYEQYF	TGTGCCAGCAGCTTAGCAGCCCAGGGGGCGTACGAGCAGTACTTC
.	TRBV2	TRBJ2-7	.	CASSERGNGEQYF	TGTGCCAGCAGTGAAAGGGGAAACGGAGAGCAGTACTTC
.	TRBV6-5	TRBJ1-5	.	CASSLGGGNQPQHF	TGTGCCAGCAGTTTAGGGGGAGGCAATCAGCCCCAGCATTTT
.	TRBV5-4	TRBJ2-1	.	CASSLVESGDEQFF	TGTGCCAGCAGCTTGGTAGAGAGCGGAGATGAGCAGTTCTTC
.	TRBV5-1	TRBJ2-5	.	CASSPGVGTNKGTQYF	TGCGCCAGCAGCCCGGGCGTCGGGACAAACAAGGGGACCCAGTACTTC
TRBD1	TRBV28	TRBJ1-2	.	CASSLGGQRSSGYTF	TGTGCCAGCAGTTTAGGGGGACAGCGCTCCTCTGGCTACACCTTC
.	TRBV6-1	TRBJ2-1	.	CASSETVGEQFF	TGTGCCAGCAGTGAGACAGTTGGTGAGCAGTTCTTC
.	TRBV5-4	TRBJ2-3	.	CASSSTMDTQYF	TGTGCCAGCAGCTCTACAATGGATACGCAGTATTTT
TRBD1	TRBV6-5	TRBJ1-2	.	CASSAPGQGNYGYTF	TGTGCCAGCAGTGCCCCGGGACAGGGGAACTATGGCTACACCTTC
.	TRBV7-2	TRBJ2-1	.	CASSLGPGLAGNEQFF	TGTGCCAGCAGCTTAGGGCCTGGACTTGCGGGGAATGAGCAGTTCTTC
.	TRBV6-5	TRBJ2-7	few	CASTGRRPYEQYF	TGTGCCAGCACTGGCAGAAGGCCCTACGAGCAGTACTTC
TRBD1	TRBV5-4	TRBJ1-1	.	CASRLGRTGTSTEAFF	TGTGCCAGCAGATTAGGCCGGACAGGGACCAGCACTGAAGCTTTCTTT
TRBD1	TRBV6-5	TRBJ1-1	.	CASSWDSALLNTEAFF	TGTGCCAGCAGTTGGGACAGTGCCCTTTTGAACACTGAAGCTTTCTTT
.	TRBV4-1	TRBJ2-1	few	CASSQGGNPGNEQFF	TGCGCCAGCAGCCAAGGGGGAAACCCGGGGAATGAGCAGTTCTTC
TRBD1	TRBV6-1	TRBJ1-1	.	CASSVDRDTEAFF	TGTGCCAGCAGCGTGGACAGGGACACTGAAGCTTTCTTT
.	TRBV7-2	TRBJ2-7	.	CASSLALSYEQYF	TGTGCCAGCAGCTTAGCGCTCAGCTACGAGCAGTACTTC
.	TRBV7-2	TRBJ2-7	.	CASSLTYEQYF	TGTGCCAGCAGCTTAACCTACGAGCAGTACTTC
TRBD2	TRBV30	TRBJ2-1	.	CAWSVGTSGRKEFF	TGTGCCTGGAGTGTAGGGACTAGCGGGAGAAAGGAGTTCTTC
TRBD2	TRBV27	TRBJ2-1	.	CASSPLPTFGLGRNNEQFF	TGTGCCAGCAGTCCGCTACCAACCTTTGGACTAGGAAGAAACAATGAGCAGTTCTTC
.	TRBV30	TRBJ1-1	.	CARSRTANTEAFF	TGTGCACGTAGCCGGACGGCGAACACTGAAGCTTTCTTT
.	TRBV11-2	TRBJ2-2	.	CASSLRGSDTGELFF	TGTGCCAGCAGCTTACGGGGGTCCGACACCGGGGAGCTGTTTTTT
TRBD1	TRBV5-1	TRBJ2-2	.	CASSLGEQGALRTGELFF	TGCGCCAGCAGCTTGGGGGAACAGGGGGCGCTTCGAACCGGGGAGCTGTTTTTT
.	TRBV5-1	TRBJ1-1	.	CASSSTSGAGREAFF	TGCGCCAGCAGCTCAACATCGGGGGCAGGGCGGGAAGCTTTCTTT
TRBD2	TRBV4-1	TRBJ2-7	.	CASSPGLAGGRREQYF	TGCGCCAGCAGCCCTGGACTAGCGGGGGGGCGACGCGAGCAGTACTTC
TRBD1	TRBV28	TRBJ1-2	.	CASGNRGPNYGYTF	TGTGCCAGCGGTAACAGGGGGCCCAACTATGGCTACACCTTC
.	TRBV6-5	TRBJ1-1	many	CASSYQGTTEAFF	TGTGCCAGCAGTTACCAGGGGACCACTGAAGCTTTCTTT
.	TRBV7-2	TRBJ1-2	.	CASSLTRGYTF	TGTGCCAGCAGCTTGACGAGGGGCTACACCTTC
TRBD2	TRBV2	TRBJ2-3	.	CASSPQTGGGYAQYF	TGTGCCAGCAGTCCTCAGACGGGAGGGGGGTATGCGCAGTATTTT
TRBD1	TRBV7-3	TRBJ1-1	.	CASSGGTGGEFMNTEAFF	TGTGCCAGCAGCGGCGGGACAGGGGGAGAATTTATGAACACTGAAGCTTTCTTT
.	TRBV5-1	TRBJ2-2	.	CASSLRLASNTGELFF	TGCGCCAGCAGCTTGCGTCTAGCCTCGAACACCGGGGAGCTGTTTTTT
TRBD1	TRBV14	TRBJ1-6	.	CASSQGTGRAPLHF	TGTGCCAGCAGCCAAGGGACAGGTCGGGCACCCCTCCACTTT
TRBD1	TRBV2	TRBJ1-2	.	CASGTGFGYTF	TGTGCCAGCGGGACAGGGTTCGGCTACACCTTC
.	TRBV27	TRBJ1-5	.	CASSVRGSSWTDSNQPQHF	TGTGCCAGCAGTGTCCGGGGTAGTAGTTGGACAGATAGCAATCAGCCCCAGCATTTT